The rows below give T cell receptor beta chains drawn from one sample of a study of human T cells and chemical hapten exposure. From the RACE reads, TCRdb called clonotypes with MiXCR, one entry per CDR3 protein. The sample shows about 37,000 distinct CDR3 sequences, over 5.5% of them seen only once. Sample: whole blood, taken in connection with sensitization to the hapten diphenylcyclopropenone (DPC). The receptors were sampled from a woman in her thirties with alopecia areata. Some clones in this sample may be carry-over from other donors' samples. CDR3s include the opening cysteine and the closing phenylalanine or tryptophan. The order of the fields is J gene, clone size, V gene, CDR3 protein. Expanded clones are given a class, and other clones once, few, many or no size at all.

J: TRBJ2-6
size: few
V: TRBV6-5
CDR3: CASSPPGGVVTFSGANVLTF

J: TRBJ2-5
size: few
V: TRBV3-1
CDR3: CASSQVWGETQYF

J: TRBJ1-4
size: -
V: TRBV5-1
CDR3: CASSSGGAATNEKLFF

J: TRBJ2-3
size: many
V: TRBV6-2/TRBV6-3
CDR3: CASSYKSGGFTDTQYF

J: TRBJ2-2
size: few
V: TRBV7-3
CDR3: CASRPGLSNTGELFF

J: TRBJ1-2
size: few
V: TRBV3-1
CDR3: CASSPRDRYNYGYTF

J: TRBJ2-2
size: -
V: TRBV5-1
CDR3: CASSFPQAGGTGELFF

J: TRBJ2-7
size: -
V: TRBV29-1
CDR3: CSAEDRTHEQYF

J: TRBJ1-1
size: -
V: TRBV19
CDR3: CASSSRTENTEAFF

J: TRBJ2-3
size: many
V: TRBV7-3
CDR3: CASSPTSGGGADTQYF

J: TRBJ2-3
size: -
V: TRBV6-5
CDR3: CASRGDTSTDTQYF

J: TRBJ1-1
size: -
V: TRBV29-1
CDR3: CSVWTGNTEAFF

J: TRBJ1-2
size: many
V: TRBV7-2
CDR3: CASSFSSVANYGYTF

J: TRBJ2-2
size: -
V: TRBV6-2/TRBV6-3
CDR3: CASSYFLTGEATGELFF

J: TRBJ1-1
size: few
V: TRBV29-1
CDR3: CSVGLDRMNTEAFF

J: TRBJ2-7
size: many
V: TRBV6-1
CDR3: CASRGDRITHEQYF

J: TRBJ1-6
size: -
V: TRBV12-5
CDR3: CASGPRGPSSYNSPLHF

J: TRBJ2-1
size: many
V: TRBV28
CDR3: CASSLDYNEQFF

J: TRBJ1-1
size: many
V: TRBV18
CDR3: CASSPQVRDTEAFF

J: TRBJ2-7
size: many
V: TRBV2
CDR3: CASSISYGTARGEQYF

J: TRBJ2-1
size: many
V: TRBV24-1
CDR3: CATSVPSGLYNEQFF

J: TRBJ2-3
size: -
V: TRBV6-1
CDR3: CASRAGAGPDTQYF

J: TRBJ2-2
size: few
V: TRBV12-3/TRBV12-4
CDR3: CASSYRRANTGELFF

J: TRBJ1-4
size: many
V: TRBV25-1
CDR3: CASSERGRETTNEKLFF

J: TRBJ2-7
size: few
V: TRBV6-5
CDR3: CASSYSGGPSDEQYF

J: TRBJ2-3
size: few
V: TRBV7-2
CDR3: CASSLLHTDTQYF

J: TRBJ1-2
size: medium-sized
V: TRBV18
CDR3: CASSPEDPIAGGHYGYTF

J: TRBJ2-3
size: many
V: TRBV7-9
CDR3: CASRLRVTDTQYF

J: TRBJ2-3
size: few
V: TRBV6-2/TRBV6-3
CDR3: CASSYSTLAGAADTQYF

J: TRBJ2-1
size: few
V: TRBV13
CDR3: CASSHRTVNEQFF

J: TRBJ2-7
size: -
V: TRBV12-3/TRBV12-4
CDR3: CASRLRATSGGLSF

J: TRBJ2-4
size: few
V: TRBV5-1
CDR3: CASSPQSALAKNIQYF

J: TRBJ1-1
size: few
V: TRBV12-3/TRBV12-4
CDR3: CASNSGEGRTEAFF

J: TRBJ2-1
size: few
V: TRBV7-2
CDR3: CASSLRTAPYNEQFF

J: TRBJ2-1
size: -
V: TRBV6-5
CDR3: CASSTPGLAGAIEAYNEQFF

J: TRBJ1-1
size: many
V: TRBV19
CDR3: CASRIAGIMNTEAFF

J: TRBJ2-1
size: few
V: TRBV29-1
CDR3: CSVDKRGAYNEQFF

J: TRBJ1-2
size: few
V: TRBV3-1
CDR3: CASSQDPGTPQGYTF

J: TRBJ2-1
size: many
V: TRBV5-1
CDR3: CASGARGLSYNEQFF

J: TRBJ1-4
size: many
V: TRBV7-2
CDR3: CASSLTAKSEKLFF